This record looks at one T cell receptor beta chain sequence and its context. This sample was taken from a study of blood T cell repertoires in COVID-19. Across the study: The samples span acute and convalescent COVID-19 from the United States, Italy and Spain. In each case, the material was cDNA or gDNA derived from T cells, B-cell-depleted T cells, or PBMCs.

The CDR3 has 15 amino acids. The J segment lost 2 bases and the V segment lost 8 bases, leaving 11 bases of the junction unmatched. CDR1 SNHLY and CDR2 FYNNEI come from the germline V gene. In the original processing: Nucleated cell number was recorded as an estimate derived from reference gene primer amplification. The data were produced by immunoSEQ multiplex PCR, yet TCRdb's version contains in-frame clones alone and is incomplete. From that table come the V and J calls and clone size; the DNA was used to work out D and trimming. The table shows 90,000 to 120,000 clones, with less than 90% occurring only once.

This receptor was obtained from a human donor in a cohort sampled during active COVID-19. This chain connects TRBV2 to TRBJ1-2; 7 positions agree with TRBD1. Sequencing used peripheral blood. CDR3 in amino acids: CASQRSGGANYGYTF. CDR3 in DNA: TGTGCCAGCCAACGGTCAGGGGGTGCAAACTATGGCTACACCTTC.